This T cell receptor (beta chain) was sequenced in a study of spatial heterogeneity in lung cancer (dated by TCRdb to about 2019). Notes on the research overall: More beta-chain than alpha-chain transcripts were consistently detected, likely reflecting higher beta-chain transcript abundance. In the raw uncorrected reads, each unique combination of TCR and UMI appeared more than ten times on average. The study quantitatively compared TCR alpha and beta repertoires across multiple tumor regions, matched nontumor lung and blood in non-small cell lung cancer. The study linked features of the TCR repertoire to counts of nonsynonymous mutations, which were determined by whole-exome sequencing of tumor tissue. Both alpha and beta chains were TCR-sequenced in roughly 200 tumor regions, around 65 matched nontumor lung samples and 56 PBMC samples obtained at surgery.

Library construction relied on 5' RACE. TCRdb names NextSeq 500 as the instrument used. In the TCR library protocol, a unique molecular identifier was attached to each TCR cDNA molecule so that PCR and sequencing errors could be corrected. In the paper's pipeline: TCR identification, UMI-based error correction and CDR3 extraction were all carried out with Decombinator tools. TCRs above a frequency of 2 per 1,000, corresponding to the top 1% of the tumor frequency distribution, were defined as expanded. Each repertoire was subsampled 100 times to 5,000 TCRs, after which Renyi diversity was computed with the R vegan package. To build CDR3 similarity networks, amino acid triplet string-kernel similarity was used, and CDR3s were connected when their pairwise similarity was above 0.82. Starting from the raw public reads, TCRdb applied fastp trimming at Q25, assembled clones with MiXCR and retained in-frame beta chains. Entries that share a CDR3 protein sequence are merged under the most common genes and DNA. In this record, the V and J calls reflect TCRdb's handling and not the investigators' own analysis. The sample table records roughly 17,000 distinct CDR3 sequences; about 19% of these occur just once. The top ten constitute over 11% of the sample.

At the junction V is shortened by 4 bases and J by 3 bases, with 9 bases in between. The CDR3 spans 13 residues, from the cysteine through the phenylalanine. CDR3 DNA only is kept here, 39 bases in frame from base 1. CDR1 and CDR2 (MNHEY, SVGAGI) derive from the germline V gene. There are a few counts of this clonotype. The antigen this receptor binds is unknown. Qualities for individual bases were not recorded, and no much larger clone is one base off. Per the publication, the time point label means: sample taken at primary tumor resection. For TCR sequencing, whole RNA was extracted from tumor and nontumor lung tissue, or from cryopreserved PBMC samples, and no cell sorting was done. The donors were about 71 patients from the lung TRACERx cohort who had early-stage, untreated non-small cell lung cancer. Patients were selected for TCR sequencing only if sufficient RNA was available from at least two tumor regions.

Overall results and qualifications from the work: Additional single-cell paired TCR alpha and beta sequencing was considered necessary to confirm, at a functional level, the hypothesis that regional TCRs recognize regional mutations. Ubiquitous expanded tumor TCRs showed up in blood more often at tumor resection than at routine follow-up.

This receptor chain uses TRBV6-5 and TRBJ1-1; the D gene is perhaps TRBD1, on 5 matching bases. This specimen consisted of PBMCs, obtained at surgery. This receptor was taken from a male donor with early-stage non-small cell lung cancer. The DNA reads as follows: TGTGCCAGCAGTTTCCCGGGGGACACTGAAGCTTTCTTT. This is translated as CASSFPGDTEAFF.